Below, 6 T cell receptor beta chains from the same sample are listed, as sequenced in a study of T cell responses to AZD1222 COVID-19 vaccine. Method: immunoSEQ multiplex PCR; TCRdb's copy keeps in-frame clones and lacks some. The table shows some 100,000 clones, with roughly nine tenths occurring only once. This specimen consisted of peripheral blood, obtained on day 0 of AZD1222 vaccination. The receptors come from an adult in good health.

The V call is TRBV30, the J call TRBJ1-5; D is unclear. Germline V CDR1 and CDR2: GTSNPN, SVGIG (reference sequence). Trimming left V 0 bases short and J 1 base short, with 4 bases between. This CDR3 comprises 13 residues. For the CDR3, the DNA is TGTGCCTGGAGTGTACACAGCAATCAGCCCCAGCATTTT. This sequence encodes CAWSVHSNQPQHF.

The V and J genes are TRBV25-1 and TRBJ2-1, with TRBD2 as a possible D gene (6 bases). Between the trimmed V and J ends, which lost 4 bases and 0 bases, there was a span of 13 bases. Per the germline V gene, CDR1 is MGHDK and CDR2 is SYGVNS. This CDR3 has 16 residues. The CDR3 coding sequence is TGTGCCAGCAGTGGTACGACGGGACTCTCCTACAATGAGCAGTTCTTC. Translation: CASSGTTGLSYNEQFF.

This chain links TRBV24-1 with TRBJ1-2; 10 bases fit TRBD1. This CDR3 spans 17 amino acids. J was trimmed by 6 bases and V by 4 bases; bases with no gene match: 13. Germline V gives CDR1 KGHDR, CDR2 SFDVKD. The CDR3 sequence is CATSDATGTGESNGYTF. The CDR3 nucleotides read TGTGCCACCAGTGACGCGACCGGGACAGGGGAGTCTAATGGCTACACCTTC.

This chain connects TRBV9 to TRBJ2-3, with 7 positions matching TRBD1. The V and J ends lost 0 bases and 2 bases, in that order; junction bases with no gene match: 6. Looked up from germline, CDR1 is SGDLS and CDR2 is YYNGEE. The length of the CDR3 is 16 residues. DNA for the CDR3: TGTGCCAGCAGCGTAGGAACGGGACAGTACACAGATACGCAGTATTTT. Protein sequence: CASSVGTGQYTDTQYF.

The genes are TRBV2 and TRBJ1-1, with 7 bases lining up with TRBD1. The V segment lost 5 bases and the J segment 8 bases; nucleotides outside the gene matches: 2. This CDR3 spans 11 amino acids. Germline lookup yields CDR1 SNHLY and CDR2 FYNNEI. The CDR3 bases are TGTGCCAGCAGTCGGGACAGCGAAGCTTTCTTT. Translated: CASSRDSEAFF.

The V gene is TRBV21-1, the J gene TRBJ1-1; whether TRBD1, the table's D call, matches the DNA was not checked. TRBV21-1 is an annotated pseudogene. The CDR3 has 16 amino acids. CDR3 in amino acids: CASSADRREPNTEAFF. In nucleotides, the CDR3 is TGTGCCAGCAGCGCAGACAGGAGAGAGCCGAACACTGAAGCTTTCTTT.